This paragraph covers one T cell receptor (beta chain) sequence. Its antigen target is currently unknown. Germline and junction disagree at one end, which may indicate a read error. The source of the sample is a study of neurological immune-mediated disorders (dated by TCRdb to about 2019). For the study in its entirety: Among the roughly 35 multiple sclerosis patients, relapsing-remitting MS accounted for approximately 31 and secondary progressive MS accounted for 3. Using UMI-based sequencing, the study compared peripheral blood TCR-beta repertoires from patients with HTLV-I-associated myelopathy (HAM/TSP), patients with multiple sclerosis, and healthy controls. Alongside PBMC samples, the set of some 98 TCR-beta libraries contained longitudinal samples, technical triplicates, and paired CD4+ and CD8+ T-cell subsets that had been sorted. The cohort comprised 68 subjects: roughly 15 HAM/TSP patients, around 34 multiple sclerosis patients and around 20 healthy controls.

Looking up the germline V gene (reference sequence) yields CDR1 DFQATT and CDR2 SNEGSKA. The CDR3, cysteine through phenylalanine, is 13 amino acids long. Just CDR3 DNA is preserved here, 39 bases in frame from base 1. The research as a whole found: Across subjects, expanded clones never shared an identical CDR3 amino acid sequence, which suggests that the TCR-beta repertoires in every group were private. Repertoires from 18 of 34 MS patients were grouped by phylogenetic analysis into a cluster of related CDR3 sequences, suggesting a possible repertoire-level signature. The highest TCR clonal expansion was observed in HAM/TSP patients, whereas the lowest was observed in MS patients, even when compared with healthy controls. The MS cluster was not associated with any clinical or MRI features, and the authors stated that larger cohorts are needed.

cDNA synthesis used template-switch 5'RACE with a primer carrying a 10-nucleotide random unique molecular identifier tagging each TCR transcript. Every sequencing run yielded over 170 million TCR-beta sequences covering 15-18 subjects. Total RNA was extracted with the RNeasy kit. Using the KAPA Real-time Library Amplification kit, TCR-beta VDJ regions were amplified with primers for the TCR constant region and the 5'RACE anchor. Sample indexes and Illumina adaptors were added in a first PCR, and a second PCR then increased library yield. The roughly 650 bp TCR product was size-selected on a 2% E-gel SizeSelection system after Ampure bead purification. Before pooling, library quality was checked on a Bioanalyzer, concentration was measured with Qubit, and libraries were quantified with the Kapa Library Quantification kit. An Illumina HiSeq 2500 sequenced the libraries paired-end 2 x 150 bp. To increase sequence diversity, roughly 25-31% phiX was spiked into each library pool. In the authors' own workflow: Quality-filtered reads were processed with the UMI-based MiGEC pipeline, which removed over 75% of raw TCR sequences during error correction. IMGT germline references were used for aligning VDJ genes, and each clonotype was defined as a unique CDR3 amino acid sequence together with its V-J genes. Clonal expansion, Shannon diversity and CDR3 relatedness were evaluated with VDJtools (CalcPairwiseDistances, ClusterSamples), while phylogenetic trees were built in CLCbio workbench. Expanded clones were defined as having at least 8 unique UMIs, based on coefficient-of-variation modelling across technical triplicates. TCRdb reprocessing: public reads trimmed at Q25 with fastp, clones called with MiXCR, in-frame beta chains kept. Each entry is one CDR3 protein sequence, shown with its most common DNA and genes. TCRdb, not the original authors, processed these V and J calls. The sample table contains 66,000 or so distinct CDR3 sequences; only one count was recorded for 4% to 6% of them. Of the sample, approximately 3% is held by the ten largest clones.

Libraries from unsorted PBMCs were made from 2 million PBMCs kept in RNAlater at -80 degrees C until RNA extraction. The multiple sclerosis patients were enrolled in a US clinical protocol that evaluated disease progression with magnetic resonance imaging. Peripheral blood was subjected to Ficoll-Hypaque density gradient centrifugation to isolate PBMCs, which were then cryopreserved in liquid nitrogen. The sample consisted of PBMCs. The receptor chain draws on TRBV20-1 and TRBJ1-5, with 8 bases in between that match TRBD1. The receptor was isolated from a woman aged 25 to 39 with multiple sclerosis. The nucleotides read TGCAGTGCTCCTCAGGGGGCAAGGCAGCCCCAGAATTTT. This gives the protein CSAPQGARQPQNF.